The clone carrying this T cell receptor beta chain was detected a few times. RNA was isolated and reverse transcribed to cDNA, the sequencing template. Generated by immunoSEQ multiplex PCR, the TCRdb table keeps only in-frame clones and is missing some. The sample consists of approximately 98,000 clones, under 65% of them appearing once. The data were obtained in a study of CD8+ T cells in alopecia areata. Germline V gene sequence: CDR1 PRHDT, CDR2 FYEKMQ (reference sequence). The V gene end was trimmed by 5 bases and the J gene end by 3 bases; junction bases not matched to a gene: 9. The CDR3 spans 16 residues.

The sequence was obtained from a human donor with alopecia areata. The chain employs TRBV13 and TRBJ2-5; TRBD2 agrees at 10 bases. The sequenced material came from NKG2D-low CD8+ T cells sorted from blood. DNA of the CDR3: TGTGCCAGCAGCGCCCGGACTAGCGGTCACAAAGAGACCCAGTACTTC. Translating gives CASSARTSGHKETQYF.